This T cell receptor (beta chain) derives from a study of blood T cells in healthy people across ages. With regard to this clonotype: What it binds is unknown.

V lost 2 bases, J lost 0 bases, and 8 bases lay in between. The CDR3 consists of 14 residues. The V gene's germline CDR1 is LGHNA and CDR2 YNFKEQ. For the second PCR, which ran for about 6 to 11 cycles, a sample-barcoded 5' primer and a J-beta primer mix were used. Unique molecular identifiers of 12 random nucleotides labeled each cDNA. In TCRdb, the 5' RACE reads were re-called with MiXCR into one record per CDR3 protein. The profile shows about a million distinct CDR3 sequences, around two fifths of them singletons. Healthy Caucasian individuals from Russia aged roughly 6 to 100 were enrolled as donors. Study-wide results and limits: Unsorted PBMCs ruled out conclusive naive versus antigen-experienced comparison. Naive CD4+ cell counts and diversity both ran higher in long-lived than in aged donors.

The sample comprised blood. The chain joins TRBV4-2 to TRBJ2-7; D is possibly TRBD1 (6 bases). The source is a man between 18 and 35 years old in good health. The CDR3 coding sequence is TGTGCCAGCAGCCAAAGGGGGAACTCCTACGAGCAGTACTTC. Its translation is CASSQRGNSYEQYF.